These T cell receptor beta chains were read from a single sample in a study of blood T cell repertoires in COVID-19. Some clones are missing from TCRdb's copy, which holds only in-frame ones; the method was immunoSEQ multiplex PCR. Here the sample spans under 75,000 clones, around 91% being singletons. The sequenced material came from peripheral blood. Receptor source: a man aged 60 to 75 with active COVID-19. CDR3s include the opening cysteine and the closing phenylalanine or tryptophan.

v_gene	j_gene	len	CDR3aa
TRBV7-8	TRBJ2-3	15	CASSQTSAEGDTQYF
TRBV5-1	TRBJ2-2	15	CASSSLAGGTGELFF
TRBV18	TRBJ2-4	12	CASSPEGNIQYF
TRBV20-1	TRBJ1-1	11	CSAGTGVEAFF
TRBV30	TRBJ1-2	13	CAWSRQGAGGYTF
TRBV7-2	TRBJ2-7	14	CASSPTSPSYEQYF
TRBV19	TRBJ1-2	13	CASSGAGQLGYTF
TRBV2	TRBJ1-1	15	CASSPPGQGYTEAFF
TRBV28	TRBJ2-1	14	CASSYPGGNNEQFF
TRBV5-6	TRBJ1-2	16	CASSRAGGQGGYGYTF
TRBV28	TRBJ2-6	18	CASSRPGLASSGANVLTF
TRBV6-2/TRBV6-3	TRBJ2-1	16	CASTPGRGSSYNEQFF
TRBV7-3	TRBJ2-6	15	CASSFGRAGANVLTF
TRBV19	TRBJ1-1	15	CASKEGAVGNTEAFF
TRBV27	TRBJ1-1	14	CASSLSGRAAEAFF
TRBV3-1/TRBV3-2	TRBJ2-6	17	CASSRTGLTSGANVLTF
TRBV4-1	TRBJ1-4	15	CASSQVQGAREKLFF
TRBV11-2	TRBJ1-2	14	CASSLVGGNYGYTF
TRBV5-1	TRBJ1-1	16	CASSLDPTGRGTEAFF
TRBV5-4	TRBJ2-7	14	CASSFLSGPYEQYF
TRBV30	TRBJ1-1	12	CAWTGGFSEAFF
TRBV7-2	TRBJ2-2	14	CASSRDRLSGELFF
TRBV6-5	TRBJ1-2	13	CASSPIHGTGYTF
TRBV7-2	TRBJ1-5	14	CATARDRGAQPQHF
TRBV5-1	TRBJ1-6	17	CASRPSQAGTGGSPLHF
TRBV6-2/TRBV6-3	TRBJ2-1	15	CASSSLSGSWNEQFF
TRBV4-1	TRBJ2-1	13	CASTQIGRNEQFF
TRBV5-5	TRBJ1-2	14	CASSGIAQTYGYTF
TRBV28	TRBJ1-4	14	CASSPQVRGEKLFF
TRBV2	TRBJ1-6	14	CASRKGQDNSPLHF
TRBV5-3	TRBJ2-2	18	CARSLPSRRGTSRRGAVF
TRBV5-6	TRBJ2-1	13	CASSIRVVNEQFF
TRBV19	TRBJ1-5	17	CASSITGGLNSNQPQHF
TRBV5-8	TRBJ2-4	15	CASSLVGRVGNIQYF
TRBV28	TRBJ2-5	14	CAYGTSGSLETQYF
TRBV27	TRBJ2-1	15	CASSFFDRDVNEQFF
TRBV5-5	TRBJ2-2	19	CASSRKLAGDSRSPGELFF
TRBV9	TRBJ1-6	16	CASSARALGGNSPLHF
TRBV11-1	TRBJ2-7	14	CASATGPSSYEQYF
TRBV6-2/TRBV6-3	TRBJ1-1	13	CASSLGFPEGAFF
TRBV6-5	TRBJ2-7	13	CASSTGLANEQYF
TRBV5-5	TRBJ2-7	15	CASSPVVRGSYEQYF
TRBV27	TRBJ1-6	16	CASSLSGDRGNSPLHF
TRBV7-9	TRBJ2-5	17	CASSVSSDSARQETQYF
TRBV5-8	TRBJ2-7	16	CASSLVTGGPPYEQYF
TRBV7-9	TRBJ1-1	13	CASSSLNGQVAFF
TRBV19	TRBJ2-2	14	CASSIRGRIRELFF
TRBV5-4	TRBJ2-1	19	CASSSRRTSGRSSYNEQFF
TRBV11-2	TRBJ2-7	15	CASRKGLAGGIEQYF
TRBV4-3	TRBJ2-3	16	CASSPGTRGVKDTQYF
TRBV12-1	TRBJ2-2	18	CASSILTSGRPNTGELFF
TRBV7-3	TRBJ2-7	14	CASSLRQGTSEQYF
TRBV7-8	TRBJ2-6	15	CASSFSGSGANVLTF
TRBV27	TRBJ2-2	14	CASRLIYNTGELFF
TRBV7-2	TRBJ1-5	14	CASSFDRVPSPQHF
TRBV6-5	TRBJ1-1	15	CASSYGRSGNTEAFF
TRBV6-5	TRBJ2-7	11	CATFGDYEQYF
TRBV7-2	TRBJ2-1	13	CASRLDSDHEQFF
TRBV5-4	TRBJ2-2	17	CASSARGWTSRTGELFF